This T cell receptor beta chain originates from a study of cytomegalovirus exposure and HLA in healthy donors. Trimming at V came to 3 bases and at J to 2 bases, leaving 6 bases not matched to a gene. The germline V gene has CDR1 SGHRS and CDR2 YFSETQ. The CDR3 extends over 15 amino acids. Produced via immunoSEQ multiplex PCR; TCRdb's table is partial and in-frame only. The table shows 150,000 to 200,000 clones, with approximately 80% occurring only once. This chain uses TRBV5-1 with TRBJ2-3, with 7 bases aligning to TRBD1. The source material was PBMCs. This receptor was identified in a man aged 18-30 years in good health and CMV-seropositive. CDR3 bases: TGCGCCAGCAGCTCAGACAGGGTAACCACAGATACGCAGTATTTT. Protein product: CASSSDRVTTDTQYF.